The next 28 T cell receptor beta chains were all read from a single sample in a study of T-cell reconstitution after alpha-beta-depleted transplantation in children. The TCRbeta library incorporated unique molecular identifiers. TCRdb re-analysed the PCR reads in MiXCR, keeping a single row per CDR3 protein. This table holds approximately 640,000 distinct CDR3 sequences, 15% to 20% found once. Here the sequenced sample was PBMCs from the stem cell graft donor, taken from the stem cell graft. The origin of the receptors is a human donor who donated a stem cell graft to a child with acute myeloid leukemia.

The gene calls are TRBV20-1 and TRBJ2-1; TRBD2 matches at 11 bases. Germline loops: CDR1 DFQATT, CDR2 SNEGSKA (reference sequence). There are 16 residues in the CDR3. J gave up 7 bases and V 0 bases, and 8 bases lay outside the gene matches. In DNA form, the CDR3 reads TGCAGTGCTAGAGATGCTAGCGGGGGGAAGCGAAATGAGCAGTTCTTC. Encoded protein: CSARDASGGKRNEQFF.

The sample holds many counts of this clonotype. The chain joins TRBV6-2 or TRBV6-3 to TRBJ2-5; D gene ambiguous. The CDR3 spans 12 residues. V was cut by 4 bases and J by 4 bases, with 7 bases left in between. The germline V gene encodes CDR1 MNHEY and CDR2 SVGEGT. The CDR3: CASSSWGETQYF. CDR3 nucleotide sequence: TGTGCCAGCAGTTCCTGGGGAGAGACCCAGTACTTC.

This clonotype has just a few counts. The genes are TRBV11-2 and TRBJ2-7, with D uncertain. Germline lookup yields CDR1 SGHAT and CDR2 FQNNGV. This CDR3 is 15 amino acids long. V shed 2 bases and J shed 4 bases, with 15 bases lying between them. The CDR3 protein is CASSLTGDGLYEQYF. The DNA of the CDR3 is TGTGCCAGCAGCTTAACGGGCGACGGGCTTTACGAGCAGTACTTC.

This clonotype was counted a few times. The chain recombines TRBV4-3 with TRBJ2-7, with D maybe TRBD2 (6 bases). Germline values: CDR1 LGHNA, CDR2 YSLEER. The CDR3 length is 15 residues. V dropped 4 bases and J dropped 3 bases, with 16 bases sitting between them. The CDR3 region has the DNA TGCGCCAGCAGCCTGGGAGGCCAGGGTAGCTACGAGCAGTACTTC. Translation: CASSLGGQGSYEQYF.

At least ten counts were recorded for this clonotype. The chain recombines TRBV20-1 with TRBJ2-7; TRBD1 or TRBD2 may be the D gene (5 bases each). Trimming left V 6 bases short and J 0 bases short, with 15 bases between. CDR3 length: 14 residues. In germline, CDR1 is DFQATT, CDR2 SNEGSKA (reference sequence). The CDR3 loop reads CSARDLPSSYEQYV. CDR3 bases: TGCAGTGCCAGGGACCTCCCGAGCTCCTACGAGCAGTACGTC.

This clonotype has ten or more counts. This sequence joins TRBV20-1 and TRBJ2-1; 12 bases match TRBD2. Germline V gene lookup returns CDR1 DFQATT and CDR2 SNEGSKA (reference sequence). The CDR3 is made up of 15 amino acids. With 3 bases clipped from V and 9 bases from J, the junction kept 9 bases outside the gene matches. The CDR3 is CSASDGTSGLLEQFF. CDR3 in DNA: TGCAGTGCTAGTGACGGGACTAGCGGGCTCCTTGAGCAGTTCTTC.

The chain uses TRBV10-3 and TRBJ1-2; 7 bases line up with TRBD1. The germline V gene has CDR1 ENHRY and CDR2 SYGVKD. V gave up 0 bases and J gave up 1 base; unmatched junction bases: 11. The CDR3 is made up of 18 amino acids. CDR3 region: CAISESEDRPTFNYGYTF. CDR3 DNA: TGTGCCATCAGTGAGTCCGAGGACAGGCCGACTTTTAACTATGGCTACACCTTC.

CDR3 coding DNA: TGCAGCTCACCCGGAGGGGGCACAGATACGCAGTATTTT. Protein sequence: CSSPGGGTDTQYF. The gene calls are TRBV29-1 and TRBJ2-3; D is perhaps TRBD2 (6 bases). The CDR3 is 13 residues long. Germline V CDR1 and CDR2: SQVTM, ANQGSEA. V lost 8 bases and J lost 1, with 13 bases in between.

This clonotype was counted only a few times. DNA of the CDR3: TGTGCCAGCGCGTCAACCCGAGGGGGCCGGGAGACCCAGTACTTC. Translated: CASASTRGGRETQYF. The chain couples TRBV28 to TRBJ2-5; 7 bases align to TRBD1. The CDR3 is 15 residues long. V shed 8 bases, J shed 5 bases, and the junction held 14 bases outside the gene matches. CDR1 and CDR2 from the germline V gene are MDHEN and SYDVKM.

Only a few counts were recorded for this clonotype. V and J are TRBV10-2 and TRBJ1-3; TRBD1 matches at 7 bases. The germline gives CDR1 WSHSY, CDR2 SAAADI. Unmatched junction bases numbered 4, after V lost 0 bases and J lost 2 bases. This CDR3 has 16 amino acids. CDR3 amino acids: CASSESTGLTGNTIYF. The CDR3 DNA is TGCGCCAGCAGTGAGTCGACAGGGTTAACTGGAAACACCATATATTTT.

CDR3 DNA sequence: TGTGCCAGCAGTTTACTTGGACAGCCACAAGAGACCCAGTACTTC. Translating gives CASSLLGQPQETQYF. The gene calls are TRBV27 and TRBJ2-5; possible D gene TRBD1, 6 bases. The germline CDR1 and CDR2 sequences are MNHEY and SMNVEV (reference sequence). There are 15 residues in the CDR3. V gave up 2 bases and J gave up 2 bases, with 12 bases separating them.

This chain joins TRBV5-5 and TRBJ2-3, with D possibly matching TRBD2 (6 bases). The CDR3 loop spans 13 amino acids. Trimming pared 4 bases from V and 4 bases from J, leaving 10 bases between. Germline V CDR1 and CDR2: SGHKS, YYEKEE (reference sequence). The CDR3: CASSPWGADTQYF. CDR3 sequence (DNA): TGTGCCAGCAGCCCTTGGGGGGCAGATACGCAGTATTTT. Complete variable domain (other parts from reference TRBV5-5 and TRBJ2-3): DAGVTQSPTHLIKTRGQQVTLRCSPISGHKSVSWYQQVLGQGPQFIFQYYEKEERGRGNFPDRFSARQFPNYSSELNVNALLLGDSALYLCASSPWGADTQYFGPGTRLTVL.

This clonotype was picked up many times. This chain connects TRBV29-1 to TRBJ1-2; 10 nucleotides align to TRBD1. Per the germline V gene, CDR1 is SQVTM and CDR2 is ANQGSEA. Trimming took 6 bases from V and 4 from J; bases not matched to a gene: 8. CDR3 length: 14 amino acids. CDR3 sequence (DNA): TGCAGCGTCAACCTAAGACAGGGGGCCTATGGCTACACCTTC. It translates to CSVNLRQGAYGYTF.

The J gene is TRBJ2-7, the V gene TRBV4-3; 8 nucleotides agree with TRBD1. Germline V gene lookup returns CDR1 LGHNA and CDR2 YSLEER. The V gene end was trimmed by 2 bases and the J gene end by 3 bases; junction bases not matched to a gene: 9. The CDR3 has 16 residues. CDR3 nucleotides: TGCGCCAGCAGCCAATCAGGGGGCGATCCAGGCTACGAGCAGTACTTC. Translation: CASSQSGGDPGYEQYF.

The chain is built from TRBV7-9 and TRBJ2-1; 8 bases align to TRBD1. The CDR3 extends over 14 amino acids. V shed 10 bases, J shed 5 bases, and the junction held 10 bases outside the gene matches. In germline, CDR1 is SEHNR, CDR2 FQNEAQ (reference sequence). In DNA, the CDR3 is TGTGCCACCAAGGTGGACAGGGCGAACAATGAGCAGTTCTTC. It translates to CATKVDRANNEQFF.

The genes are TRBV29-1 and TRBJ2-3; TRBD1 is a possible D gene (6 bases). V dropped 1 base and J dropped 1 base, with 15 bases sitting between them. CDR1 SQVTM and CDR2 ANQGSEA come from the germline V gene. The CDR3 has 16 amino acids. The CDR3 loop is CSVEGGPGWGTDTQYF. Here the CDR3 DNA reads TGCAGCGTTGAAGGGGGGCCGGGTTGGGGCACAGATACGCAGTATTTT.

This clonotype occurred many times. The gene calls are TRBV20-1 and TRBJ2-1, with 9 bases fitting TRBD1. Germline trimming cut 8 bases from V and 4 bases from J; bases unmatched to any gene: 9. There are 14 residues in the CDR3. Germline CDR1 is DFQATT and CDR2 is SNEGSKA (reference sequence). The CDR3 coding sequence is TGCAGTTTCCCCCGGGACAGGGTGTACAATGAGCAGTTCTTC. Translation: CSFPRDRVYNEQFF.

This clonotype appeared many times. The chain uses TRBV20-1 and TRBJ2-3; D not resolved. Trimming shortened V by 3 bases and J by 4 bases, and 20 bases separated the two germline ends. The CDR3 is 16 residues long. The germline V gene encodes CDR1 DFQATT and CDR2 SNEGSKA (reference sequence). The CDR3 DNA follows: TGCAGTGCTAGTCCCAACGGACCCACCCCCGCAGATACGCAGTATTTT. Residues: CSASPNGPTPADTQYF.

This clonotype was detected a few times. The chain carries TRBV29-1 and TRBJ2-2; unclear D gene. V shed 4 bases and J shed 0 bases, with 9 bases lying between them. Germline V gene data show CDR1 as SQVTM and CDR2 as ANQGSEA. CDR3 length: 14 amino acids. In DNA form, the CDR3 reads TGCAGCGTTGCAAGTGATGCGAACACCGGGGAGCTGTTTTTT. Translating it yields CSVASDANTGELFF.

This clonotype has ten or more counts. The chain recombines TRBV6-5 with TRBJ2-6; D remains ambiguous. Trimming stripped 0 bases from V and 1 base from J, with 7 bases between. The CDR3 has 16 amino acids. Germline values: CDR1 MNHEY, CDR2 SVGAGI. The CDR3 loop is CASSYSPPSGANVLTF. DNA of the CDR3: TGTGCCAGCAGTTACTCGCCGCCTTCTGGGGCCAACGTCCTGACTTTC.

This clonotype was detected ten times or more. V and J are TRBV20-1 and TRBJ2-7, with D possibly called TRBD1 or TRBD2 (6 bases each). This CDR3 region has 15 residues. V dropped 6 bases and J dropped 0 bases, with 18 bases sitting between them. Germline lookup yields CDR1 DFQATT and CDR2 SNEGSKA (reference sequence). The CDR3 DNA sequence: TGCAGTGCAACGTCGGTAGGGGGGCTCTCCTACGAGCAGTACTTC. Protein: CSATSVGGLSYEQYF.

The rearrangement uses TRBV5-1 and TRBJ2-1; TRBD2 agrees at 11 bases. With V trimmed by 4 bases and J by 1 base, 4 bases remained unmatched. Germline CDR1 reads SGHRS; CDR2 reads YFSETQ. This CDR3 region has 16 residues. The CDR3 here is CASSNSGGASYNEQFF. DNA for the CDR3: TGCGCCAGCAGCAATAGCGGGGGGGCATCCTACAATGAGCAGTTCTTC.

This clonotype showed up many times. The chain combines TRBV20-1 with TRBJ1-1; D gene ambiguous. The CDR3 is 13 amino acids. V dropped 6 bases and J dropped 6 bases, with 17 bases sitting between them. CDR1 and CDR2 from the germline V gene are DFQATT and SNEGSKA (reference sequence). The CDR3 loop reads CSAERRPPSEAFF. The CDR3 DNA follows: TGCAGTGCCGAGAGAAGGCCTCCTTCTGAAGCTTTCTTT.

This clonotype was seen only a few times. The chain links TRBV12-3 or TRBV12-4 to TRBJ2-2, with D tentatively TRBD1 (7 bases). V was shortened by 7 bases and J by 7 bases, with 22 bases between the two germline ends. The CDR3 is 16 amino acids. CDR3 in amino acids: CASNQRGTGEVGELFF. CDR3 bases: TGTGCCAGCAACCAAAGGGGAACAGGGGAGGTCGGGGAGCTGTTTTTT.

The rearrangement uses TRBV7-9 and TRBJ2-1, with 7 bases aligning to TRBD1. Unmatched junction bases numbered 3, after V lost 1 base and J lost 3 bases. Germline V gene lookup returns CDR1 SEHNR and CDR2 FQNEAQ (reference sequence). CDR3 length: 15 amino acids. The CDR3 DNA sequence: TGTGCCAGCAGCTTAGAACAGGGGCTCTACAATGAGCAGTTCTTC. The encoded protein is CASSLEQGLYNEQFF.

V gene TRBV13 combines with J gene TRBJ1-5; 7 nucleotides match TRBD1. Looked up from germline, CDR1 is PRHDT and CDR2 is FYEKMQ (reference sequence). V was clipped by 0 bases and J by 1 base; unmatched bases: 0. The CDR3 consists of 15 residues. The CDR3 sequence is CASSLGGQSNQPQHF. The CDR3 DNA is TGTGCCAGCAGCTTAGGGGGACAGAGCAATCAGCCCCAGCATTTT.

This clonotype was seen ten or more times. The chain recombines TRBV7-3 with TRBJ2-1, with a tentative D call TRBD2 (5 bases). Germline V gene sequence: CDR1 SGHTA, CDR2 FQGTGA. The V end was cut by 5 bases, the J end by 5 bases, with 16 bases between. The CDR3 contains 15 residues. Here the CDR3 reads CASSPVPTGNNEQFF. In DNA form, the CDR3 reads TGTGCCAGCAGCCCCGTCCCGACCGGGAACAATGAGCAGTTCTTC.

The chain employs TRBV12-3 or TRBV12-4 and TRBJ2-7, with 7 positions matching TRBD1. The CDR3 is 13 residues long. V shed 3 bases and J 4 bases; nucleotides not matched to a gene: 3. This CDR3 is CASSLQGDYEQYF. The CDR3 bases are TGTGCCAGCAGTTTGCAGGGGGATTACGAGCAGTACTTC.